This T cell receptor (beta chain) came from a study of blood T cell repertoires in COVID-19 (dated by TCRdb to 2020 to 2022). Context from the whole study: Samples from collaborators originated in the United States, Italy and Spain and spanned both the acute and convalescent phases of COVID-19. Sample metadata almost always included a de-identified subject ID, COVID-19 status, age in years and sex. Samples were obtained from the ongoing ImmuneRACE study (first 160 participants) and from some 1,200 subjects provided by 6 global collaborators. The repertoires were released in a freely available public database intended as a resource for research on the immune response to SARS-CoV-2. The dataset comprised deeply sampled blood TCRbeta repertoires from subjects exposed to, actively infected with, or recovered from COVID-19. The material from the prospective study consisted of cDNA or gDNA derived from T cells, B-cell-depleted T cells, or PBMCs. Where available, HLA class I and class II types were obtained from metadata supplied by the sample provider rather than from assay-based typing. The research as a whole found: How much clinical and demographic metadata was included differed by source and by participant, and the metadata was provided uncurated.

TCRbeta CDR3 regions were amplified from genomic DNA using the immunoSEQ Assay, a bias-controlled multiplex PCR. The original methods were these. The number of nucleated cells in each sample was estimated from the amplification of reference gene primers within the assay. To quantify the absolute abundance of each unique TCRbeta CDR3 rearrangement, sequence reads were collapsed and filtered. Productive Simpson clonality was computed per sample as the square root of Simpson's diversity index over productive rearrangements. TCRdb took over this immuneACCESS table, retaining in-frame rearrangements with V and J assigned. Such tables are incomplete; in checked studies, under half of the missing clones stem from an unresolved V gene, and the remainder is unexplained. V and J calls and clone size follow that table, whereas D and trimming were derived from the DNA. This sample comprises more than 450,000 clones, around 90% of them detected only once. The top ten clones comprise 0.65% to 0.9% of the sample.

A note on this clone: The antigen this receptor binds is unknown. No qualities accompany the bases; no much larger clone lies one base away.

Participants in the prospective study were enrolled through a virtual design, were aged roughly 18 to 100 years, and lived in about two dozen United States geographic areas. In the prospective study, cohorts were assigned on the basis of participant-reported clinical history obtained from a screening survey and a study questionnaire. Recovered participants in ImmuneRACE Cohort 3 were defined as having two consecutive negative NP/OP PCR tests, clearance from a healthcare professional, or resolution of symptoms. In the prospective study, mobile phlebotomists collected whole blood, serum and a nasopharyngeal or oropharyngeal swab from each participant. Additional blood draws and questionnaires over a roughly two-month period could optionally be provided by prospective study participants. Before DNA extraction, prospective study blood samples were shipped either frozen or at room temperature. The CDR3 spans 14 residues, from the cysteine through the phenylalanine. The entry retains the CDR3 DNA only, 42 bases that are in frame from base 1. V gives up 3 bases and J gives up 0 bases, and the segment between their germline ends measures 9 bases. CDR1 and CDR2 are read off the germline V gene as SQVTM and ANQGSEA.

The V gene is TRBV29-1 and the J gene is TRBJ1-5; TRBD1 could be the D gene, as 6 bases match. The receptor was isolated from a woman under 30 who had recovered from COVID-19. The sequenced sample consisted of PBMCs or T cells enriched from blood (not recorded which). At the DNA level, the sequence is TGCAGCGTTGATGGGGGCTCTAGCAATCAGCCCCAGCATTTT. Its protein reads: CSVDGGSSNQPQHF.